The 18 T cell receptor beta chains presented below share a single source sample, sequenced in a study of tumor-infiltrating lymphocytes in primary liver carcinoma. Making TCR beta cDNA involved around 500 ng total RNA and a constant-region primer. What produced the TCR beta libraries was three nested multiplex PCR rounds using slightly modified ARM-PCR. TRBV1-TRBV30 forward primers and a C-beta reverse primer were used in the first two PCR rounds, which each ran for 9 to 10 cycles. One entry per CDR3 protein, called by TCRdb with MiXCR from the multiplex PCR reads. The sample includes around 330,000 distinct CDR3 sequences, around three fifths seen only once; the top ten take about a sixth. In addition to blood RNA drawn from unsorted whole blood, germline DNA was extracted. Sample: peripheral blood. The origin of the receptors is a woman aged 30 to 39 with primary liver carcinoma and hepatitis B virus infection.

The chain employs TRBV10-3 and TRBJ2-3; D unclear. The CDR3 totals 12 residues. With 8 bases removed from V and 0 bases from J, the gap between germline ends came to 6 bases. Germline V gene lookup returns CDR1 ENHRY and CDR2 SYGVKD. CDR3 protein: CAIGGSTDTQYF. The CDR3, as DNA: TGTGCCATCGGTGGGAGCACAGATACGCAGTATTTT.

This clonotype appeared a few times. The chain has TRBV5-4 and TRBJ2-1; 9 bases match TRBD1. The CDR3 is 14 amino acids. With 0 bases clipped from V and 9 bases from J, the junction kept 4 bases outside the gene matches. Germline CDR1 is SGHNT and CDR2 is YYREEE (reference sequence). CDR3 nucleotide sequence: TGTGCCAGCAGCTTGGGGACAGGGGTTCCTGAGCAGTTCTTC. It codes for CASSLGTGVPEQFF.

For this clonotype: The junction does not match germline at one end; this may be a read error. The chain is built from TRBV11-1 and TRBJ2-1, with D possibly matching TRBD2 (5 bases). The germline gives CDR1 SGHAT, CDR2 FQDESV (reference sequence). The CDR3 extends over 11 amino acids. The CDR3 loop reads CACSSGLPTGF. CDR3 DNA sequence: TGTGCCTGCAGCTCAGGACTGCCCACCGGGTTT. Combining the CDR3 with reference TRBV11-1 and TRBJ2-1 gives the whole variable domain EAEVAQSPRYKITEKSQAVAFWCDPISGHATLYWYRQILGQGPELLVQFQDESVVDDSQLPKDRFSAERLKGVDSTLKIQPAELGDSAMYLCACSSGLPTGFGPGTRLTVL.

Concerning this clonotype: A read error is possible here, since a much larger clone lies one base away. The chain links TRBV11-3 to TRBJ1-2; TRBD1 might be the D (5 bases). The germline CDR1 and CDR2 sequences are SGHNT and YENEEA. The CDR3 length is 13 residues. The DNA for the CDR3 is TGTGCCAACAGCCGGGACGGCCCCTATGGCTACACCTTC. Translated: CANSRDGPYGYTF. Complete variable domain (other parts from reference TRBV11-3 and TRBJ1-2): EAGVVQSPRYKIIEKKQPVAFWCNPISGHNTLYWYLQNLGQGPELLIRYENEEAVDDSQLPKDRFSAERLKGVDSTLKIQPAELGDSAVYLCANSRDGPYGYTFGSGTRLTVV.

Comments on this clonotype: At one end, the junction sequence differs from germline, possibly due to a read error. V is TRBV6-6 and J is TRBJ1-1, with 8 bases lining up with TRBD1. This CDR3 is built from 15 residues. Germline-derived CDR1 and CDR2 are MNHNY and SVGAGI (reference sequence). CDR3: CASHGQGRRNSEAFF. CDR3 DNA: TGTGCCAGCCATGGACAGGGCCGGAGGAACTCTGAAGCTTTCTTT.

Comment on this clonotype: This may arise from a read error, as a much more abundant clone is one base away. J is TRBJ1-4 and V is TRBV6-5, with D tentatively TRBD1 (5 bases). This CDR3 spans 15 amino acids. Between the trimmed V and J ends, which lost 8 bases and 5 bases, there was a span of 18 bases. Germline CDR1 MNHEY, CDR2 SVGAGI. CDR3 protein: CASGRRRGANEKLFF. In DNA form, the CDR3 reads TGTGCCAGCGGCAGACGGAGAGGGGCGAATGAAAAACTGTTTTTT.

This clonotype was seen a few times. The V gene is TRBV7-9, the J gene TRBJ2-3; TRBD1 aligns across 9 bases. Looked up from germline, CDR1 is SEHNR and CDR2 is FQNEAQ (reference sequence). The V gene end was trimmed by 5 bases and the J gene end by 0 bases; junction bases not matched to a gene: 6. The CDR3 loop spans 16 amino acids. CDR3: CASSPPGQGSTDTQYF. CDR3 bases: TGTGCCAGCAGCCCCCCGGGACAGGGTAGCACAGATACGCAGTATTTT.

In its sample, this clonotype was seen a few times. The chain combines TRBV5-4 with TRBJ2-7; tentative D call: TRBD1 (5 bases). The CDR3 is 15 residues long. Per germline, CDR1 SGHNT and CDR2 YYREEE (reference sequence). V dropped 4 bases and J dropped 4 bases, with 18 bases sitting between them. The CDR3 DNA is TGTGCCAGCAGCATAGACTTTGGGCGGACATACGAGCAGTACTTC. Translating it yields CASSIDFGRTYEQYF.

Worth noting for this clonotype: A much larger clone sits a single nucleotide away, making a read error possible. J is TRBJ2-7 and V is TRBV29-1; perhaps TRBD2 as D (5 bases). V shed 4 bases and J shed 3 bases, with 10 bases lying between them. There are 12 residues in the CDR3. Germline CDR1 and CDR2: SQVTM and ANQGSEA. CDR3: CSVAGRGYEQYF. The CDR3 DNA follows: TGCAGCGTTGCAGGACGGGGCTACGAGCAGTACTTC.

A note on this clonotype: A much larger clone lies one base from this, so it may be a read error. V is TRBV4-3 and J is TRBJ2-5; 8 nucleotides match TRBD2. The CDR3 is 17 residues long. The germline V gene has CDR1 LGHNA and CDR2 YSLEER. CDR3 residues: CASSQDPVGRAVYEQCF. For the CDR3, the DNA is TGCGCCAGCAGCCAAGATCCGGTCGGGAGGGCCGTCTACGAGCAGTGCTTC.

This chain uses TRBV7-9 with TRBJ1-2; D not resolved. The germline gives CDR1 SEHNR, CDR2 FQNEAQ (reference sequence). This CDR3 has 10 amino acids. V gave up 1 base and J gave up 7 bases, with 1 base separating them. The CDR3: CASSLVGYTF. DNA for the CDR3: TGTGCCAGCAGCTTAGTTGGCTACACCTTC.

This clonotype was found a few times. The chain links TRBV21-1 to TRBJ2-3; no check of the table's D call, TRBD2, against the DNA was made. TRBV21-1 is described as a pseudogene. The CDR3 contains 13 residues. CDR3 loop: CASSKWTARAQYF. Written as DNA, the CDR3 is TGTGCCAGCAGCAAATGGACGGCTAGAGCGCAGTATTTT.

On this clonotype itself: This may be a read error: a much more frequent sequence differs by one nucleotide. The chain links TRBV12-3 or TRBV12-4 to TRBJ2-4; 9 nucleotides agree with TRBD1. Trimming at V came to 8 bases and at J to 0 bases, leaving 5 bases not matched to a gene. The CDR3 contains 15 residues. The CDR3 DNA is TGTGCCAGCGACCGACAGGGGGTAGCCAAAAACATTCAGTACTTC. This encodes CASDRQGVAKNIQYF.

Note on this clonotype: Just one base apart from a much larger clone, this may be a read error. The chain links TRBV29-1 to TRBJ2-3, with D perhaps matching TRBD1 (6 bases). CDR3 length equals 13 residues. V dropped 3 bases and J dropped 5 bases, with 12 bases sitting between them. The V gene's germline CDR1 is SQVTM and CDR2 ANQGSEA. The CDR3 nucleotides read TGCAGCGTTGAGACAGGACGAGTAGATACGCAGTATTTT. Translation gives CSVETGRVDTQYF.

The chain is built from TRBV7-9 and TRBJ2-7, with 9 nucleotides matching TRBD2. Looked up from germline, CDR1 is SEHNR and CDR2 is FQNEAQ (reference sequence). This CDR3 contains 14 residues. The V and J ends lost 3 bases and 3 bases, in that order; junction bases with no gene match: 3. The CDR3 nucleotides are TGTGCCAGCAGCTTGACTAGCGGCAACTACGAGCAGTACTTC. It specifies CASSLTSGNYEQYF.

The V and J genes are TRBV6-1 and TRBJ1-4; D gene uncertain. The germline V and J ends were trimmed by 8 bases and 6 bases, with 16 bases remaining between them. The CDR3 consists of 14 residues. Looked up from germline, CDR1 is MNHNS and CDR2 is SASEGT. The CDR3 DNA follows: TGTGCCAGCGGGCGGGGAGGCACTGATGAAAAACTGTTTTTT. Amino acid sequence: CASGRGGTDEKLFF.

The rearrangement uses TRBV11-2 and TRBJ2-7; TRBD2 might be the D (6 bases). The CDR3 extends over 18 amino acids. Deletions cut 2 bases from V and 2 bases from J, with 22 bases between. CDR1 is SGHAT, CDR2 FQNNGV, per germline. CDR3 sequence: CASSLRSNAGNFPYEQYF. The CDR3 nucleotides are TGTGCCAGCAGCTTACGATCTAACGCGGGGAACTTTCCCTACGAGCAGTACTTC.

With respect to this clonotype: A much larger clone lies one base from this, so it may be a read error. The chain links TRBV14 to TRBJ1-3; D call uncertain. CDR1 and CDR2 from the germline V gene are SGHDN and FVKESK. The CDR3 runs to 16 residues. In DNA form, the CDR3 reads TGTGCCAGGAGCCAGCAGACTCACTCCTTTGGAAACACCATATATTTT. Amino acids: CARSQQTHSFGNTIYF.